The T cell receptor (beta chain) described here comes from a study of T cells in Graves' hyperthyroidism and ophthalmopathy. Notes on the study in general: Using 13 V-J features, a model discriminated ophthalmopathy from stable hyperthyroidism. Most thyroid clonotypes with frequency above 0.001 were detected in blood.

There are many counts of this clonotype. Antigen specificity is unknown. Germline lookup yields CDR1 DFQATT and CDR2 SNEGSKA (reference sequence). The CDR3 has 15 amino acids. Losses at the gene ends were 5 bases for V and 4 bases for J; bases not matched to a gene: 11. Initially, at the first diagnosis of hyperthyroidism and before any ophthalmopathy symptoms, blood was sampled. Amplified TCR beta CDR3 regions came from RNA transcripts. Researchers ran a first-round RT-PCR on the TCR CDR3 using the HTBI primer set. TCRdb called the multiplex PCR reads again in MiXCR, with one record for every CDR3 protein. This repertoire shows roughly 580,000 distinct CDR3 sequences, over 11% found once; its top ten account for 5.8%.

This receptor was taken from a woman between 25 and 40 years old with Graves' hyperthyroidism that later progressed to Graves' ophthalmopathy. Source material: blood. The chain has TRBV20-1 and TRBJ1-2, with 9 nucleotides matching TRBD1. CDR3 residues: CSASLQGAGFYGYTF. In DNA form, the CDR3 reads TGCAGTGCTTCCCTACAGGGGGCCGGCTTCTATGGCTACACCTTC.